This T cell receptor beta chain was sequenced in a study of cytomegalovirus exposure and HLA in healthy donors. The study, taken as a whole, reports: For TCR beta chains, V- and J-gene trimming was later linked to a missense DCLRE1C variant. Previously analyzed data showed that most TCR beta V segments were productive at a frequency of about 87% or about 30%. Per a later analysis, 15,000 to 20,000 TCR beta sequences showed association with HLA alleles at 0.05 false discovery rate. It was reported that the classifier diagnosed cytomegalovirus status with high specificity and sensitivity in both the original and validation cohorts.

PCR amplification relied on 60 Vbeta primers (plus 13 Jbeta primers). Repertoires were generated with immunoSEQ multiplex PCR, while TCRdb's copy carries only in-frame clones and drops some. This table has roughly 150,000 clones, 65% to 70% appearing once. Trimming pared 2 bases from V and 5 bases from J, leaving 13 bases between. The CDR3 runs to 15 residues. Per the germline V gene, CDR1 is MNHEY and CDR2 is SVGAGI. For this clone: Its antigen is not identified.

Sequencing input: PBMCs. The source of this sequence is a man aged 25 to 45 in good health and CMV-seropositive. This chain links TRBV6-5 with TRBJ2-1; tentative D call: TRBD2 (5 bases). This CDR3 reads CASSYGLPPHNEQFF. The CDR3 DNA is TGTGCCAGCAGTTACGGACTGCCCCCCCACAATGAGCAGTTCTTC.